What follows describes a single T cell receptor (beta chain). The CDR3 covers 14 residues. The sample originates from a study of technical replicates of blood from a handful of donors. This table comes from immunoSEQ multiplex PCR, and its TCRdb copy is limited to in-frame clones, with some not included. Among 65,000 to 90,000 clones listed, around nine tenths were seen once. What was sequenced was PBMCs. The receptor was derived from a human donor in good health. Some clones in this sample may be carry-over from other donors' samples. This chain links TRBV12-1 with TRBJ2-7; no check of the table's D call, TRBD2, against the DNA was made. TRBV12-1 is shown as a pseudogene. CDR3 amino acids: CAIKPGGGSYEQYF. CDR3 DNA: TGTGCCATCAAACCGGGGGGAGGCTCGTACGAGCAGTACTTC.